This record looks at one TCR beta chain sequence and its context. Its antigen remains unidentified. No base quality information exists; no much larger clone differs at one position. The method behind the library was the immunoSEQ multiplex PCR assay. TCRdb's version of the immuneACCESS table is confined to in-frame rearrangements and falls short of the full clone set. An unresolved V gene accounts for under half of the shortfall where checked; the remainder is of unknown origin. In all, the sample holds about 93,000 clones, and 95% of those were seen once. The top ten hold over 0.2% of the sample. These data belong to a study of technical replicates of blood from several donors (dated by TCRdb to 2016 to 2017). The CDR3 runs 14 amino acids, cysteine and phenylalanine included. Only CDR3 DNA remains: 42 bases, in frame from the first base. CDR1 SGHRS and CDR2 YFSETQ were looked up in the germline V gene. Ends trimmed: V by 4 bases, J by 1 base; bases unmatched to a gene: 4.

The sequenced sample consisted of T cells isolated from PBMCs. The origin of this receptor is a human donor in good health. The chain is encoded by TRBV5-1 joined to TRBJ1-1; 7 middle bases align to TRBD1. The CDR3 sequence is CASSRDSRNTEAFF. The DNA reads as follows: TGCGCCAGCAGCAGGGACAGCCGGAACACTGAAGCTTTCTTT.